This T cell receptor (beta chain) stems from a study of CD8+ T cells in alopecia areata. RNA was isolated and reverse transcribed to cDNA, the sequencing template. Clones were read by immunoSEQ multiplex PCR, and TCRdb kept only the in-frame ones, dropping some. Among approximately 210,000 clones, 64% were seen once, and the ten largest hold roughly 4.2%. V lost 7 bases, J lost 9 bases, and 22 bases lay in between. CDR3 size: 14 residues. Germline CDR1 reads SGHTA; CDR2 reads FQGNSA. Specified treatment: oral pan-JAK inhibitor, 5-10 mg twice daily. Sequenced material: CD4+ T cells sorted from blood, taken at week 4, from a patient treated with tofacitinib. This sequence joins TRBV7-2 and TRBJ2-7; either TRBD1 or TRBD2 may supply D (6 bases each). The clonotype comes from a human donor with alopecia areata. CDR3 DNA: TGTGCCAGCACCGGGGGCACCATTTTCGAAGTGCAGTACTTC. The encoded protein is CASTGGTIFEVQYF.